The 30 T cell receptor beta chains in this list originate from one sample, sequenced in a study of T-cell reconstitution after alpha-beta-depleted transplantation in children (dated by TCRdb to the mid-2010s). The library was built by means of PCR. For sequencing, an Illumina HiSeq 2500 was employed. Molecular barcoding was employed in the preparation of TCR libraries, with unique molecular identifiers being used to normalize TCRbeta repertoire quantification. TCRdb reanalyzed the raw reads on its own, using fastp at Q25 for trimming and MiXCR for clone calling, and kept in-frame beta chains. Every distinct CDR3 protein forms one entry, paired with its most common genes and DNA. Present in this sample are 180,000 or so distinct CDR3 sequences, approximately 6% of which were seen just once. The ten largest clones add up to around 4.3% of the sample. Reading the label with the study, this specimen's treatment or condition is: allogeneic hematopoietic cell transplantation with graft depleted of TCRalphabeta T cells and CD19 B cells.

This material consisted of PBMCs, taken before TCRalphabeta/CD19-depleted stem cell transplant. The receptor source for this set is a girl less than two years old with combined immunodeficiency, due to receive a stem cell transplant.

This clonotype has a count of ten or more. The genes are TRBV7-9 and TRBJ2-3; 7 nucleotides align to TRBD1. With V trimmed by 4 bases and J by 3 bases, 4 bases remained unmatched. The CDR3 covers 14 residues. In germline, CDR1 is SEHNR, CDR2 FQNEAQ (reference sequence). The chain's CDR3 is CASSSTGWTDTQYF. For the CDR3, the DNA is TGTGCCAGCAGCTCGACAGGGTGGACAGATACGCAGTATTTT.

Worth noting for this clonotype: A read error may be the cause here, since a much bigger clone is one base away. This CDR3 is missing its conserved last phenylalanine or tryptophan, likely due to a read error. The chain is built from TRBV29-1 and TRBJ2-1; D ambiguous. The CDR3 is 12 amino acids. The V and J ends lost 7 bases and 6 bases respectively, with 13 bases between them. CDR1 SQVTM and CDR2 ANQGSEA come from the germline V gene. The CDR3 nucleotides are TGCAGCGCTCCAGTAGGTAGCAATGAGCAGTTCTAC. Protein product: CSAPVGSNEQFY.

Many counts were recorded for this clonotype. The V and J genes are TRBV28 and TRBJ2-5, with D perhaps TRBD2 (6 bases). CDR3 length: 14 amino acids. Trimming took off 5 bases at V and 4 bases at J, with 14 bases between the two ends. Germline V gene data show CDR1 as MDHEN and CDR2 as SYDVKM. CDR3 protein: CASSPPGDRETQYF. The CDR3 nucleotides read TGTGCCAGCAGTCCCCCGGGGGATAGAGAGACCCAGTACTTC.

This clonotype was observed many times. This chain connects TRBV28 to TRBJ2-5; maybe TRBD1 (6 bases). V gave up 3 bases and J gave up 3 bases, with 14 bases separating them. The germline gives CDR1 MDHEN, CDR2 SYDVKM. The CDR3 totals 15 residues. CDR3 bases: TGTGCCAGCAGTTTGGAGCAGGGGTTGGAAGAGACCCAGTACTTC. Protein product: CASSLEQGLEETQYF.

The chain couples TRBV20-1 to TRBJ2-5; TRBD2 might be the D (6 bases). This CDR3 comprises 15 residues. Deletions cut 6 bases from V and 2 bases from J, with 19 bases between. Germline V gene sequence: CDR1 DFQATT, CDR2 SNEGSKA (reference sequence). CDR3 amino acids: CSAAGFGAKQETQYF. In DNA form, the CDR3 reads TGCAGTGCGGCGGGGTTTGGGGCTAAGCAAGAGACCCAGTACTTC.

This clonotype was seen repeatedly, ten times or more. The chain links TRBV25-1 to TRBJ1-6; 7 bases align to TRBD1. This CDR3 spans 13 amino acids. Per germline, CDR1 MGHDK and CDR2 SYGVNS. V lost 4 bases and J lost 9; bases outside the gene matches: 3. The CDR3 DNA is TGTGCCAGCAGTGGGACAGGCGTTTCACCCCTCCACTTT. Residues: CASSGTGVSPLHF.

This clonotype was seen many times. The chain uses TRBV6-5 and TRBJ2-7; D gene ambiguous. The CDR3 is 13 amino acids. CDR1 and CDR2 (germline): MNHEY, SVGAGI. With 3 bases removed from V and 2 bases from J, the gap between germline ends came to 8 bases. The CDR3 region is CASSYGLTYEQYF. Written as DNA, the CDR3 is TGTGCCAGCAGTTATGGATTAACCTACGAGCAGTACTTC.

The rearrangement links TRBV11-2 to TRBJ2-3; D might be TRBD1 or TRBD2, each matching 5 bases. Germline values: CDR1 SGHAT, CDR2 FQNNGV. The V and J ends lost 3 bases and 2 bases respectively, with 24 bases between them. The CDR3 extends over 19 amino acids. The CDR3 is CASSFLGPNTREYTDTQYF. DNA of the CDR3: TGTGCCAGCAGCTTTTTGGGGCCTAATACTAGGGAGTACACAGATACGCAGTATTTT.

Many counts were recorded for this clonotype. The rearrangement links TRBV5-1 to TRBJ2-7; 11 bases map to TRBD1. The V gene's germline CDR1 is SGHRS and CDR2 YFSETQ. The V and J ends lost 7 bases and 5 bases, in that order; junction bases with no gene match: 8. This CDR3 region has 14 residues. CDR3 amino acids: CASSPGTGGNEQYF. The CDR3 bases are TGCGCCAGCTCCCCAGGGACAGGGGGGAACGAGCAGTACTTC.

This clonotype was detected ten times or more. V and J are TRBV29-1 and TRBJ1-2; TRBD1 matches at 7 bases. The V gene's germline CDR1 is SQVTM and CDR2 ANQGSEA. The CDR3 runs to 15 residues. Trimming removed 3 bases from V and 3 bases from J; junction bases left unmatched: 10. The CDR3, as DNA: TGCAGCGTTGAGACAGGGACAGAGTATGACTATGGCTACACCTTC. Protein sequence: CSVETGTEYDYGYTF.

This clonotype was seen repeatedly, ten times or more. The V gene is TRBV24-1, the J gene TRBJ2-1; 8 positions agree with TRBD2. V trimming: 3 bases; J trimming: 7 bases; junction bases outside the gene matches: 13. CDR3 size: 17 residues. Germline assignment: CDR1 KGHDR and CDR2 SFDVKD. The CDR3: CATSDHPGLGPLNEQFF. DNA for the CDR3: TGTGCCACCAGTGATCACCCGGGACTAGGCCCGTTGAATGAGCAGTTCTTC.

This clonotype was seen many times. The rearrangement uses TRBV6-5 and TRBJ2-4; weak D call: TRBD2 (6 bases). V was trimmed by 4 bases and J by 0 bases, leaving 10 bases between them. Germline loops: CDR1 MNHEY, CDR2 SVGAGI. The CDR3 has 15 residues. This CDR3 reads CASSWRGLAKNIQYF. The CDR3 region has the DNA TGTGCCAGCAGTTGGAGGGGCCTAGCCAAAAACATTCAGTACTTC.

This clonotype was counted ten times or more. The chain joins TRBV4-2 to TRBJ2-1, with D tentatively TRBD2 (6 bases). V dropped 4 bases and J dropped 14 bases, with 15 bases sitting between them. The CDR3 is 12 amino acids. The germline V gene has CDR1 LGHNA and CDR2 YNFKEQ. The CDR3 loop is CASSRGLSAEFF. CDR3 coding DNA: TGTGCCAGCAGCCGCGGACTATCGGCCGAGTTCTTC.

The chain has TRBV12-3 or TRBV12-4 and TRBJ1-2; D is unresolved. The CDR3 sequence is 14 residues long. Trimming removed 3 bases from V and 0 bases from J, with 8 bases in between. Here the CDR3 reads CASSFTGSNYGYTF. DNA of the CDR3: TGTGCCAGCAGTTTTACGGGGTCTAACTATGGCTACACCTTC.

Here the CDR3 DNA reads TGTGCCAGCAGCGTAGCTGAGGCGTACGAGCAGTACTTC. Its translation: CASSVAEAYEQYF. This chain links TRBV9 with TRBJ2-7; no firm D call. The CDR3 loop spans 13 amino acids. Germline lookup yields CDR1 SGDLS and CDR2 YYNGEE. V was cut by 0 bases and J by 4 bases, with 8 bases left in between.

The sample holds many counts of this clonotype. This CDR3 is CASSEPQLMSSYEQYF. The CDR3 DNA is TGCGCCAGCAGCGAACCACAGTTAATGAGCTCCTACGAGCAGTACTTC. The chain employs TRBV5-1 and TRBJ2-7; no firm D call. V was clipped by 4 bases and J by 0 bases, with 17 bases between them. The CDR3 length is 16 residues. Germline lookup yields CDR1 SGHRS and CDR2 YFSETQ. The full variable domain, rest sourced from reference TRBV5-1 and TRBJ2-7, is KAGVTQTPRYLIKTRGQQVTLSCSPISGHRSVSWYQQTPGQGLQFLFEYFSETQRNKGNFPGRFSGRQFSNSRSEMNVSTLELGDSALYLCASSEPQLMSSYEQYFGPGTRLTVT.

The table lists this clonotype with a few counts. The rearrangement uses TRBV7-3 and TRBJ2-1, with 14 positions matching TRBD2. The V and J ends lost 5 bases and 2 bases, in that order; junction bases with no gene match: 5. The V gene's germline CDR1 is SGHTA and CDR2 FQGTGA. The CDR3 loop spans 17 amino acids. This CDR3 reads CASSEPGLAGAYNEQFF. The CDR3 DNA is TGTGCCAGCAGCGAACCGGGACTAGCGGGGGCCTACAATGAGCAGTTCTTC.

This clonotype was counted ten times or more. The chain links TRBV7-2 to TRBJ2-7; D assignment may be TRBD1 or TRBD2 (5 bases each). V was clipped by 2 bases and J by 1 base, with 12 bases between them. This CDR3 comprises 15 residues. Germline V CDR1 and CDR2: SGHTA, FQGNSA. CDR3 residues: CASSLNSWGSYEQYF. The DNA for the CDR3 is TGTGCCAGCAGCTTAAATTCGTGGGGGTCCTACGAGCAGTACTTC.

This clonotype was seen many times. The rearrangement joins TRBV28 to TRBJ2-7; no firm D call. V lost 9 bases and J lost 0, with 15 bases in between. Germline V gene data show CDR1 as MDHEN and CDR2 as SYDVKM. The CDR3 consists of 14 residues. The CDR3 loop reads CASGHFPFSYEQYF. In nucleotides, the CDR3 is TGTGCCAGTGGGCATTTTCCTTTCTCCTACGAGCAGTACTTC.

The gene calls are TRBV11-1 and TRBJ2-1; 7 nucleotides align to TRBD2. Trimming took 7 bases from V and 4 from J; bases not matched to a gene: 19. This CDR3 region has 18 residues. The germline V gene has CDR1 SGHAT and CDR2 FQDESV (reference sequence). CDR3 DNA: TGTGCCAGCACAATTCCGGGACTACCCACTGCTGGTTACAATGAGCAGTTCTTC. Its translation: CASTIPGLPTAGYNEQFF. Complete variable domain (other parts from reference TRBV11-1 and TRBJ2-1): EAEVAQSPRYKITEKSQAVAFWCDPISGHATLYWYRQILGQGPELLVQFQDESVVDDSQLPKDRFSAERLKGVDSTLKIQPAELGDSAMYLCASTIPGLPTAGYNEQFFGPGTRLTVL.

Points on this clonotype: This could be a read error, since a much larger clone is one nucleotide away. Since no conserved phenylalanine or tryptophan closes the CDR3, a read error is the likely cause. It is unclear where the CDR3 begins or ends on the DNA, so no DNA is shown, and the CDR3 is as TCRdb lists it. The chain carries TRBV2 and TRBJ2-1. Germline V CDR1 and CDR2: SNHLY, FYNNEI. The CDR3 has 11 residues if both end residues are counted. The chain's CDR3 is CASSDSVEEFC.

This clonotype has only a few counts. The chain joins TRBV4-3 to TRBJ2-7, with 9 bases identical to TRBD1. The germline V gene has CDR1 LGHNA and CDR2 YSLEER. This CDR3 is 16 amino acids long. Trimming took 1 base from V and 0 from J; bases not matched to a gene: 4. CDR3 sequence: CASSQGGTGSSYEQYF. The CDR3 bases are TGCGCCAGCAGCCAAGGAGGGACAGGGAGCTCCTACGAGCAGTACTTC.

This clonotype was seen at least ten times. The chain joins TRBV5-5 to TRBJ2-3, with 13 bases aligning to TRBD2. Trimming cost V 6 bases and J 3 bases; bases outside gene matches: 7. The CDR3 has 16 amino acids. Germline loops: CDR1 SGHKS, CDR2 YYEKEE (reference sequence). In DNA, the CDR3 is TGTGCCAGCACTACTAGCGGGGGGGCATGGACAGATACGCAGTATTTT. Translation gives CASTTSGGAWTDTQYF.

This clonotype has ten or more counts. The CDR3 loop reads CSVASHSGNTIYF. For the CDR3, the DNA is TGCAGCGTCGCCTCCCACTCTGGAAACACCATATATTTT. This sequence joins TRBV29-1 and TRBJ1-3; the D is unclear. There are 13 residues in the CDR3. V was cut by 6 bases and J by 0 bases, with 9 bases left in between. CDR1 SQVTM and CDR2 ANQGSEA come from the germline V gene.

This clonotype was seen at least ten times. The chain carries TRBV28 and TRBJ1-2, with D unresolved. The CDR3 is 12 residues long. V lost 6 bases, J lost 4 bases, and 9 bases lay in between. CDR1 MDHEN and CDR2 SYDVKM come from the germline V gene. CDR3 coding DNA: TGTGCCAGCAGCCGTGGTAGCTATGGCTACACCTTC. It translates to CASSRGSYGYTF.

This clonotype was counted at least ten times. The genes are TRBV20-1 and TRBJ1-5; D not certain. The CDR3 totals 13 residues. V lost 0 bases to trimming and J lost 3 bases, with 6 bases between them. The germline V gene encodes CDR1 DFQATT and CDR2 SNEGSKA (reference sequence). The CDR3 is CSAREDPNQPQHF. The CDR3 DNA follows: TGCAGTGCTAGAGAAGACCCCAATCAGCCCCAGCATTTT.

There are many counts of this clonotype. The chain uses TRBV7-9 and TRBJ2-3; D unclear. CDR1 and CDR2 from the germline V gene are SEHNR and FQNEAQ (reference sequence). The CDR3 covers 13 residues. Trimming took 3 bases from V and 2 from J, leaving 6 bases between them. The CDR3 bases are TGTGCCAGCAGCTTCTCAATCACAGATACGCAGTATTTT. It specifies CASSFSITDTQYF.

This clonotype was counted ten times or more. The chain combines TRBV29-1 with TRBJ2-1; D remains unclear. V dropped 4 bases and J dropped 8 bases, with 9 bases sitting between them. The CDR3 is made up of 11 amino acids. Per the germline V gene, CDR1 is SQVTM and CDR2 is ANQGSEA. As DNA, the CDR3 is TGCAGCGTTGCGCCCGGCCATGAGCAGTTCTTC. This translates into CSVAPGHEQFF.

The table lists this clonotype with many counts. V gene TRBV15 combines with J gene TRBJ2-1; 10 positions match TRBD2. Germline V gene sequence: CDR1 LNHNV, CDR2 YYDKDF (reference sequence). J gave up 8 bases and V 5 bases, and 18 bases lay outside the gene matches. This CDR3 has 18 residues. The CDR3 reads CATSPHPRSGGPWDEQFF. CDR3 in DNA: TGTGCCACCAGCCCCCATCCCCGTAGCGGGGGGCCGTGGGATGAGCAGTTCTTC.

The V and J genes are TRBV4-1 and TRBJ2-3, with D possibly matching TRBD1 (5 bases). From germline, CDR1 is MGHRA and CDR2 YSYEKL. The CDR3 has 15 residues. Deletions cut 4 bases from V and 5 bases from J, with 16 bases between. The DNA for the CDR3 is TGCGCCAGCAGCCGTTCGAGTACCGGACAAGATACGCAGTATTTT. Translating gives CASSRSSTGQDTQYF.